This record covers a single T cell receptor beta chain. Antigen: not known. Vbeta (60) and Jbeta (13) primers were used in the PCR. TCRdb's table, derived via immunoSEQ multiplex PCR, lists solely in-frame clones and lacks some. The sample lists about 97,000 clones, 73% occurring once. These data are taken from a study of cytomegalovirus exposure and HLA in healthy donors. Study-level results: The investigators catalogued 164 TCR beta chains as cytomegalovirus-associated.

V dropped 4 bases and J dropped 3; count of bases not matched to a gene: 10. This CDR3 contains 17 residues. Germline-derived CDR1 and CDR2 are PRHDT and FYEKMQ (reference sequence). The sample taken for sequencing was PBMCs. The receptor was isolated from a middle-aged man in good health and CMV-seronegative. The chain combines TRBV13 with TRBJ2-1, with TRBD1 identical over 9 bases. The CDR3 DNA reads as TGTGCCAGCAGCTCGTCCGGGACAGGGTTTCTCTACAATGAGCAGTTCTTC. Amino acids: CASSSSGTGFLYNEQFF.